The 32 T cell receptor beta chains listed next were all sequenced from one sample in a study of preoperative IRX-2 immunotherapy in early breast cancer. TCRdb's copy holds only in-frame clones and misses some; the assay was immunoSEQ multiplex PCR. This table holds about 37,000 clones, roughly four fifths found once. The sample's treatment: preoperative locoregional IRX-2 cytokine immunotherapy. The source was lymph node tissue, collected after IRX-2 immunotherapy. These TCRs come from a human donor with breast cancer.

V is TRBV1 and J is TRBJ1-2. TRBV1 is a pseudogene. The CDR3 runs to 14 residues. CDR3 nucleotides: TGCGCCAGCAGCCAAGATCACGGGAACTATGGCTACACCTTC. The encoded protein is CASSQDHGNYGYTF.

This clone was detected only once. The V and J genes are TRBV7-4 and TRBJ1-5, with D maybe TRBD1 (5 bases). The V gene lost 5 bases and the J gene lost 5 bases, with 10 bases spanning the gap. The CDR3 length is 13 residues. Germline V lookup: CDR1 SGHVT, CDR2 SQSDAQ. The CDR3 DNA reads as TGTGCCAGCAGCCGCGACAGTTATCAGCCCCAGCATTTT. It codes for CASSRDSYQPQHF.

This clone appeared a single time. CDR3 region: CASRLPRTGNYGYTF. CDR3 in DNA: TGTGCAAGTCGCTTACCTAGGACGGGTAACTATGGCTACACCTTC. The V and J genes are TRBV12-2 and TRBJ1-2. TRBV12-2 is assigned pseudogene status. The CDR3 extends over 15 amino acids.

Points on this clone: The junction differs from germline at one of its ends, possibly a read error. The chain links TRBV6-8 to TRBJ2-7; D may correspond to TRBD1 or TRBD2 (5 bases each). This CDR3 is built from 14 residues. Germline CDR1 is MNHGY and CDR2 is SAAAGT. This CDR3 is CAISTGTARDEQYF. Written as DNA, the CDR3 is TGTGCCATCAGTACCGGGACGGCGCGCGACGAGCAGTACTTC.

The chain combines TRBV19 with TRBJ2-7; D assignment may be TRBD1 or TRBD2 (5 bases each). The V gene's germline CDR1 is LNHDA and CDR2 SQIVND (reference sequence). CDR3 length: 15 amino acids. Trimming stripped 5 bases from V and 4 bases from J, with 18 bases between. CDR3 loop: CASSGQGPGAYEQYF. In nucleotides, the CDR3 is TGTGCCAGTAGTGGTCAAGGCCCCGGGGCGTACGAGCAGTACTTC.

The chain carries TRBV18 and TRBJ2-2, with TRBD1 matching 7 bases. The CDR3 totals 14 residues. V lost 9 bases and J lost 1; bases outside the gene matches: 5. Germline CDR1 is KGHSH and CDR2 is LQKENI. Written as DNA, the CDR3 is TGTGCCAGTTCGGGACAGAAGAACACCGGGGAGCTGTTTTTT. It is translated as CASSGQKNTGELFF.

This clone showed up just once. This chain links TRBV12-5 with TRBJ2-5; D call uncertain. The V and J ends lost 2 bases and 1 base respectively, with 14 bases between them. The CDR3 runs 16 residues. Germline CDR1 is LGHNT and CDR2 is FRNRAP. This CDR3 is CASGLIGVPIQETQYF. Here the CDR3 DNA reads TGTGCTAGTGGTTTGATCGGTGTACCCATCCAAGAGACCCAGTACTTC.

V and J are TRBV19 and TRBJ2-7, with D unclear. The CDR3 is 14 amino acids. Germline CDR1 and CDR2: LNHDA and SQIVND (reference sequence). Trimming left V 7 bases short and J 4 bases short, with 17 bases between. The CDR3 reads CASIALVVLYEQYF. CDR3 DNA sequence: TGTGCCAGTATAGCCCTAGTAGTGTTGTACGAGCAGTACTTC. Variable domain in full (rest from reference TRBV19 and TRBJ2-7): DGGITQSPKYLFRKEGQNVTLSCEQNLNHDAMYWYRQDPGQGLRLIYYSQIVNDFQKGDIAEGYSVSREKKESFPLTVTSAQKNPTAFYLCASIALVVLYEQYFGPGTRLTVT.

V usage is TRBV18 and J usage is TRBJ2-7; tentatively, D is TRBD1 or TRBD2 (5 bases each). Looked up from germline, CDR1 is KGHSH and CDR2 is LQKENI. The CDR3 length is 14 residues. The germline V and J ends were trimmed by 6 bases and 3 bases, with 15 bases remaining between them. In DNA, the CDR3 is TGTGCCAGCTCCCCCGGGACCCAAATCTACGAGCAGTACTTC. This gives the protein CASSPGTQIYEQYF.

The J gene is TRBJ1-2, the V gene TRBV6-8, with 10 bases lining up with TRBD1. Germline CDR1 is MNHGY and CDR2 is SAAAGT. V shed 0 bases and J 4 bases; nucleotides not matched to a gene: 11. CDR3 size: 18 residues. The CDR3 DNA follows: TGTGCCAGCAGTTACTCTTCGACAGGGGGCGCGTTTGGCTATGGCTACACCTTC. Translation gives CASSYSSTGGAFGYGYTF.

The rearrangement uses TRBV18 and TRBJ2-7; D call uncertain. Germline CDR1 is KGHSH and CDR2 is LQKENI. V was pared by 3 bases and J by 8 bases, with 17 bases between. The CDR3 is 14 residues long. This CDR3 reads CASSPDSGSWKQYF. The CDR3 nucleotides are TGTGCCAGCTCACCCGACTCCGGGTCATGGAAGCAGTACTTC.

Only a few counts were recorded for this clone. The genes are TRBV12-5 and TRBJ2-6, with D possibly TRBD1 on 5 matching bases. The CDR3 has 16 residues. Looked up from germline, CDR1 is LGHNT and CDR2 is FRNRAP. The germline V and J ends were trimmed by 1 base and 2 bases, with 9 bases remaining between them. The CDR3 is CASGLDTGPGANVLTF. CDR3 coding DNA: TGTGCTAGTGGTTTGGACACAGGTCCTGGGGCCAACGTCCTGACTTTC. The full variable domain, completed using reference TRBV12-5 and TRBJ2-6, is DARVTQTPRHKVTEMGQEVTMRCQPILGHNTVFWYRQTMMQGLELLAYFRNRAPLDDSGMPKDRFSAEMPDATLATLKIQPSEPRDSAVYFCASGLDTGPGANVLTFGAGSRLTVL.

The chain combines TRBV18 with TRBJ2-7; 7 nucleotides align to TRBD1. Unmatched junction bases numbered 6, after V lost 2 bases and J lost 5 bases. The germline V gene encodes CDR1 KGHSH and CDR2 LQKENI. The CDR3 extends over 14 amino acids. CDR3 in amino acids: CASSPRQGINEQYF. DNA of the CDR3: TGTGCCAGCTCACCAAGACAGGGTATCAACGAGCAGTACTTC. The full variable domain, its missing parts supplied by reference TRBV18 and TRBJ2-7, is NAGVMQNPRHLVRRRGQEARLRCSPMKGHSHVYWYRQLPEEGLKFMVYLQKENIIDESGMPKERFSAEFPKEGPSILRIQQVVRGDSAAYFCASSPRQGINEQYFGPGTRLTVT.

The V gene is TRBV6-8, the J gene TRBJ1-2; D unclear. The V gene lost 0 bases and the J gene lost 3 bases, with 17 bases spanning the gap. CDR3 length: 17 amino acids. Per germline, CDR1 MNHGY and CDR2 SAAAGT. CDR3 sequence: CASSYSRHPAGDYGYTF. For the CDR3, the DNA is TGTGCCAGCAGTTACTCGAGACACCCCGCCGGCGACTATGGCTACACCTTC.

In this sample, this clone turned up once. The chain combines TRBV7-1 with TRBJ1-1, with a possible D match to TRBD1 (5 bases). TRBV7-1 is an open reading frame, and its role is uncertain. CDR3 length: 15 amino acids. Trimming pared 4 bases from V and 0 bases from J, leaving 12 bases between. The DNA for the CDR3 is TGTGCCAGCAGCTTACCCAGGGTCATGAACACTGAAGCTTTCTTT. It encodes CASSLPRVMNTEAFF.

The chain uses TRBV6-1 and TRBJ1-1; unclear D gene. CDR1 MNHNS and CDR2 SASEGT come from the germline V gene. This CDR3 has 15 residues. V was clipped by 1 base and J by 0 bases, with 9 bases between them. As DNA, the CDR3 is TGTGCCAGCAGTGAAGGTCCAGATTTGAACACTGAAGCTTTCTTT. This codes for CASSEGPDLNTEAFF.

This clone occurred once. The V and J genes are TRBV6-8 and TRBJ1-2; D is perhaps TRBD1 (5 bases). V was cut by 5 bases and J by 1 base, with 11 bases left in between. The germline CDR1 and CDR2 sequences are MNHGY and SAAAGT. The CDR3 length is 14 residues. CDR3 loop: CASSGFRVNYGYTF. The CDR3 nucleotides are TGTGCCAGCAGTGGATTCAGGGTTAACTATGGCTACACCTTC.

The CDR3 DNA follows: TGTGCCAGCAGTCCACCTCCTCGACAGGGGATAAATGAAAAACTGTTTTTT. Protein sequence: CASSPPPRQGINEKLFF. The chain joins TRBV6-8 to TRBJ1-4; TRBD1 agrees at 8 bases. The V segment lost 5 bases and the J segment 5 bases; nucleotides outside the gene matches: 13. This CDR3 is 17 amino acids long. Germline V lookup: CDR1 MNHGY, CDR2 SAAAGT.

DNA for the CDR3: TGTGCCAGCAGCTGGGCCGAAGGGGGCGCAGATACGCAGTATTTT. As protein: CASSWAEGGADTQYF. The chain links TRBV11-3 to TRBJ2-3; 7 bases fit TRBD1. Looked up from germline, CDR1 is SGHNT and CDR2 is YENEEA. The CDR3 runs 15 residues. V gave up 4 bases and J gave up 4 bases; unmatched junction bases: 8.

This clone was recorded only once. This rearrangement joins TRBV6-8 to TRBJ1-5, with a weak D call TRBD1 (6 bases). The V gene lost 3 bases and the J gene lost 10 bases, with 16 bases spanning the gap. The CDR3 loop spans 14 amino acids. From germline, CDR1 is MNHGY and CDR2 SAAAGT. The CDR3 loop reads CASSYRGAREPQHF. The CDR3 DNA reads as TGTGCCAGCAGTTATAGGGGGGCACGGGAACCCCAGCATTTT.

This clone was counted only a few times. The V gene is TRBV18, the J gene TRBJ1-1; D perhaps matches TRBD1 (6 bases). The ends were cut back, 2 bases at V and 4 bases at J, with 17 bases in the middle. CDR1 and CDR2 from the germline V gene are KGHSH and LQKENI. The CDR3 has 16 residues. The CDR3 DNA reads as TGTGCCAGCTCACCAGCAAAAGGGGGACGTGCCACTGAAGCTTTCTTT. This sequence encodes CASSPAKGGRATEAFF.

This clone was counted between two and nine times. The chain links TRBV6-8 to TRBJ2-7; TRBD1 might be the D (5 bases). V shed 3 bases and J shed 2 bases, with 11 bases lying between them. Germline V gene lookup returns CDR1 MNHGY and CDR2 SAAAGT. The CDR3 is 14 amino acids. This chain's CDR3 is CASSYPSGTYEQYF. CDR3 in DNA: TGTGCCAGCAGTTATCCCTCAGGGACCTACGAGCAGTACTTC.

The chain combines TRBV19 with TRBJ1-2; 7 bases map to TRBD1. The CDR3 extends over 15 amino acids. Germline CDR1 reads LNHDA; CDR2 reads SQIVND (reference sequence). Unmatched junction bases numbered 10, after V lost 7 bases and J lost 2 bases. This chain's CDR3 is CASMKTGTENYGYTF. The CDR3 nucleotides read TGTGCCAGTATGAAAACCGGGACAGAAAACTATGGCTACACCTTC.

The gene calls are TRBV28 and TRBJ2-3; D may correspond to TRBD1 or TRBD2 (8 bases each). CDR1 and CDR2 from the germline V gene are MDHEN and SYDVKM. The CDR3 spans 17 residues. V dropped 6 bases and J dropped 0 bases, with 19 bases sitting between them. The CDR3 reads CASSPGGGRRSTDTQYF. The CDR3 nucleotides read TGTGCCAGCAGCCCAGGGGGCGGGAGGAGGAGCACAGATACGCAGTATTTT.

The V call is TRBV6-8, the J call TRBJ1-6; unclear D gene. V dropped 10 bases and J dropped 3 bases, with 13 bases sitting between them. The CDR3 is 14 residues long. Per the germline V gene, CDR1 is MNHGY and CDR2 is SAAAGT. CDR3 region: CATSGGHYNSPLHF. For the CDR3, the DNA is TGTGCCACCTCGGGAGGTCACTATAATTCACCCCTCCACTTT.

The rearrangement links TRBV1 to TRBJ2-1; the D call of TRBD1 is as the table states it, not checked on the DNA. TRBV1 is termed a pseudogene. This CDR3 comprises 15 residues. CDR3 in DNA: TGCGCCAGCAGCCAAGTCGTCAGGGGGCTAAATGAGCAGTTCTTC. The encoded protein is CASSQVVRGLNEQFF.

The table lists this clone with a count of one. The J gene is TRBJ1-5, the V gene TRBV7-1, with 9 bases matching TRBD1. TRBV7-1 is assigned to the ORF class and has an uncertain function. There are 14 residues in the CDR3. Losses at the gene ends were 5 bases for V and 5 bases for J; bases not matched to a gene: 4. In DNA, the CDR3 is TGTGCCAGCAGCCCTGGGACAGGGTATCAGCCCCAGCATTTT. Amino acids: CASSPGTGYQPQHF.

V is TRBV6-8 and J is TRBJ2-5, with D tentatively TRBD1 or TRBD2 (5 bases each). Between the trimmed V and J ends, which lost 6 bases and 2 bases, there was a span of 19 bases. CDR1 and CDR2 (germline): MNHGY, SAAAGT. The CDR3 has 16 amino acids. The CDR3 region has the DNA TGTGCCAGCAGCCAAATTTATACGGGGCCACAAGAGACCCAGTACTTC. Translating it yields CASSQIYTGPQETQYF.

The gene calls are TRBV28 and TRBJ1-2; D might be TRBD1 (5 bases). The CDR3 contains 14 residues. In germline, CDR1 is MDHEN, CDR2 SYDVKM. V was shortened by 2 bases and J by 3 bases, with 10 bases between the two germline ends. CDR3 amino acids: CASSLAGRDYGYTF. The CDR3 DNA is TGTGCCAGCAGTTTAGCGGGCAGGGACTATGGCTACACCTTC.

The chain links TRBV19 to TRBJ1-5; weak D call: TRBD1 (5 bases). The germline CDR1 and CDR2 sequences are LNHDA and SQIVND (reference sequence). V was trimmed by 11 bases and J by 5 bases, leaving 13 bases between them. This CDR3 has 12 amino acids. The CDR3 loop is CAGGERYQPQHF. CDR3 DNA: TGTGCCGGAGGGGAAAGGTATCAGCCCCAGCATTTT. Full variable domain (missing parts from reference TRBV19 and TRBJ1-5): DGGITQSPKYLFRKEGQNVTLSCEQNLNHDAMYWYRQDPGQGLRLIYYSQIVNDFQKGDIAEGYSVSREKKESFPLTVTSAQKNPTAFYLCAGGERYQPQHFGDGTRLSIL.

This CDR3 reads CASSLRDRGPKGGYEQYF. In DNA, the CDR3 is TGTGCCAGCAGTTTAAGGGACAGGGGGCCGAAAGGGGGCTACGAGCAGTACTTC. The chain joins TRBV28 to TRBJ2-7; 12 bases align to TRBD1. The CDR3 is 18 residues long. The J segment lost 3 bases and the V segment lost 2 bases, leaving 11 bases of the junction unmatched. Germline CDR1 MDHEN, CDR2 SYDVKM.

The rearrangement uses TRBV10-1 and TRBJ2-1, with TRBD1 matching 7 bases. CDR1 WNHNN and CDR2 SYGVQD come from the germline V gene (reference sequence). V lost 3 bases, J lost 4 bases, and 12 bases stayed unmatched. The CDR3 has 17 amino acids. The chain's CDR3 is CASSDANRGKGYNEQFF. The CDR3 DNA is TGCGCCAGCAGTGACGCGAACAGGGGAAAAGGGTACAATGAGCAGTTCTTC.